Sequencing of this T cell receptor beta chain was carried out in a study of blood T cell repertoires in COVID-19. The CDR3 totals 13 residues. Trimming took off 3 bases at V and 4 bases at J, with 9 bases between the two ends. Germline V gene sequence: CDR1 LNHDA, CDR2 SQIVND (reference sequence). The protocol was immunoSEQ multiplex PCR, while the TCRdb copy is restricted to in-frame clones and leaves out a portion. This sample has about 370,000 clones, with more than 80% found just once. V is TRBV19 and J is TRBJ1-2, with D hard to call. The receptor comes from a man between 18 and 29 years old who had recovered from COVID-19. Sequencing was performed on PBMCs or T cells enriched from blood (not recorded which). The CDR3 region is CASSIGGLYGYTF. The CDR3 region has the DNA TGTGCCAGTAGTATCGGAGGGCTCTATGGCTACACCTTC. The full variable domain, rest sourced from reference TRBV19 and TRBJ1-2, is DGGITQSPKYLFRKEGQNVTLSCEQNLNHDAMYWYRQDPGQGLRLIYYSQIVNDFQKGDIAEGYSVSREKKESFPLTVTSAQKNPTAFYLCASSIGGLYGYTFGSGTRLTVV.